This record covers a single TCR beta chain. Sequencing was performed with immunoSEQ multiplex PCR; in TCRdb, only in-frame clones are kept and a portion is missing. The table lists around 35,000 clones, about nine tenths of them singletons. The data derive from a study of T cell changes during pregnancy in multiple sclerosis. V shed 0 bases and J shed 0 bases, with 6 bases lying between them. From germline, CDR1 is ENHRY and CDR2 SYGVKD. This CDR3 is 16 amino acids long. The source material was CD8+ T cells from peripheral blood mononuclear cells, sampled in the first trimester of pregnancy. The clonotype originates from a female donor with multiple sclerosis, enrolled in a pregnancy study. The rearrangement uses TRBV10-3 and TRBJ2-6; TRBD2 is a possible D gene (6 bases). In DNA form, the CDR3 reads TGTGCCATCAGTGAGTCGGGGGGCTCTGGGGCCAACGTCCTGACTTTC. Protein product: CAISESGGSGANVLTF.